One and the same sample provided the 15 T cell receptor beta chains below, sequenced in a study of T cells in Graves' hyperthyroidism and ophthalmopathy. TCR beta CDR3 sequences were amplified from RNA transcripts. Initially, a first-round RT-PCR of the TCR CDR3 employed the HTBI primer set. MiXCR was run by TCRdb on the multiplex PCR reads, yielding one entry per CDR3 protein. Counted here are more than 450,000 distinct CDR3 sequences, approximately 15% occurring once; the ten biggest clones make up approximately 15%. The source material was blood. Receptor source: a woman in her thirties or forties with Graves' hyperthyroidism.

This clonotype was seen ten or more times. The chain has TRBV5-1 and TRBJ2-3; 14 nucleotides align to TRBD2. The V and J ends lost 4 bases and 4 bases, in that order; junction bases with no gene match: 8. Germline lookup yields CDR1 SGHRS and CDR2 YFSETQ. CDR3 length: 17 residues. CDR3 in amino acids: CASSTGLAGGGSDTQYF. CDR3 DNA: TGCGCCAGCAGCACAGGACTAGCGGGAGGAGGGTCAGATACGCAGTATTTT.

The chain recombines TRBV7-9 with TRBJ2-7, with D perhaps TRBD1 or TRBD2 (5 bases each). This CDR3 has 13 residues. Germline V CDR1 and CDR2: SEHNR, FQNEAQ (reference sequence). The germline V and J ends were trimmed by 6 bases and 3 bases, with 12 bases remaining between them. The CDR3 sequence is CASREDKGYEQYF. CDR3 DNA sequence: TGTGCCAGCAGGGAGGACAAGGGCTACGAGCAGTACTTC.

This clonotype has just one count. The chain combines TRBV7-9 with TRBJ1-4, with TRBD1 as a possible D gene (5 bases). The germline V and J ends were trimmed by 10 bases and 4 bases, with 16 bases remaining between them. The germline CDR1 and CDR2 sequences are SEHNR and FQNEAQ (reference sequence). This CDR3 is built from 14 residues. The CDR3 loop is CATAGGGINEKLFF. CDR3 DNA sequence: TGTGCCACCGCCGGGGGGGGGATTAATGAAAAACTGTTTTTT.

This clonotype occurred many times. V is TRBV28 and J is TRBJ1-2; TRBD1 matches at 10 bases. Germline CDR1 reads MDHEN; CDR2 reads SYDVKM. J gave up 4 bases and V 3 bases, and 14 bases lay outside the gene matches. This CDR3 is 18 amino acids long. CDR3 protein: CASSFPPSDRGRGYGYTF. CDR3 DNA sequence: TGTGCCAGCAGTTTCCCCCCCTCTGACAGGGGGCGAGGCTATGGCTACACCTTC.

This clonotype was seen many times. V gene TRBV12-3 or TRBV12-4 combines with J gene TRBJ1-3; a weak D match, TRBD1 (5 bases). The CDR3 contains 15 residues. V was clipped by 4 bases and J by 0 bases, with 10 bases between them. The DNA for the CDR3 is TGTGCCAGCAGTTCCACGGGACGCTCTGGAAACACCATATATTTT. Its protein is CASSSTGRSGNTIYF.

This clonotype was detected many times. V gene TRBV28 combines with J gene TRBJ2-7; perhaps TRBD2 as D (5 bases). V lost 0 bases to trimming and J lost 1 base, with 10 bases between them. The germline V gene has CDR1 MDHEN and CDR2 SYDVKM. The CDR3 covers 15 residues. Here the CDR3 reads CASSLWGRGSYEQYF. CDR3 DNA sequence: TGTGCCAGCAGTTTATGGGGGAGAGGATCCTACGAGCAGTACTTC.

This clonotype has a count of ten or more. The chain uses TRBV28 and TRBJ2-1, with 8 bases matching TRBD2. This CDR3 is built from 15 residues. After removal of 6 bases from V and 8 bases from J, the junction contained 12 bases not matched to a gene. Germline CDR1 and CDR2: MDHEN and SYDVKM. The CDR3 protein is CASSQAGVQDDEQFF. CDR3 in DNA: TGTGCCAGCAGCCAAGCGGGAGTTCAGGATGATGAGCAGTTCTTC.

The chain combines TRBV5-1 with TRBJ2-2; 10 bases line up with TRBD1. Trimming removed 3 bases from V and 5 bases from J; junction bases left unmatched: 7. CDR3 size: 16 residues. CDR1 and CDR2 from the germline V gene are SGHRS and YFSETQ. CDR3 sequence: CASSSGDRGRTGELFF. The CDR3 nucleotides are TGCGCCAGCAGCTCAGGGGACAGGGGACGGACCGGGGAGCTGTTTTTT.

CDR3 nucleotide sequence: TGTGCCAGCAGTGATTCTAGACTAGCGGGAGCTGATGAGCAGTTCTTC. Its translation: CASSDSRLAGADEQFF. V gene TRBV25-1 combines with J gene TRBJ2-1, with TRBD2 matching 12 bases. With V trimmed by 3 bases and J by 8 bases, 8 bases remained unmatched. The CDR3 runs to 16 residues. The germline CDR1 and CDR2 sequences are MGHDK and SYGVNS. Full variable domain (outside the CDR3, taken from reference TRBV25-1 and TRBJ2-1): EADIYQTPRYLVIGTGKKITLECSQTMGHDKMYWYQQDPGMELHLIHYSYGVNSTEKGDLSSESTVSRIRTEHFPLTLESARPSHTSQYLCASSDSRLAGADEQFFGPGTRLTVL.

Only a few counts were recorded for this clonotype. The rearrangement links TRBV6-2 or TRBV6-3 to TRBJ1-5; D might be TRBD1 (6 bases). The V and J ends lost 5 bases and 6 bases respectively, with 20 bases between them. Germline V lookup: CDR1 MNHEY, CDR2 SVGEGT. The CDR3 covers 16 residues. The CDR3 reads CASSQAVGAGVQPQHF. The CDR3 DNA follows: TGTGCCAGCAGTCAGGCGGTGGGGGCGGGGGTTCAGCCCCAGCATTTT.

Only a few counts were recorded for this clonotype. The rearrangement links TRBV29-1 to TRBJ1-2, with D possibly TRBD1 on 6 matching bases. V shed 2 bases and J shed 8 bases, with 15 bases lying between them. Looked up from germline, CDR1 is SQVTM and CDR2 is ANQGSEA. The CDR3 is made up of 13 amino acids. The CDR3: CSVESRSRGGYTF. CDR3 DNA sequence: TGCAGCGTTGAAAGCCGATCCAGGGGAGGCTACACCTTC.

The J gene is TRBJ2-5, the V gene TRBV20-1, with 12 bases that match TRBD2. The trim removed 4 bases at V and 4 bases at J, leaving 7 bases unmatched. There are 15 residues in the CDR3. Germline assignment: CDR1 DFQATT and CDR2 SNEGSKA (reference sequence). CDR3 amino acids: CSATTASGRGETQYF. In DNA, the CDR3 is TGCAGTGCTACGACGGCTAGCGGGAGGGGAGAGACCCAGTACTTC.

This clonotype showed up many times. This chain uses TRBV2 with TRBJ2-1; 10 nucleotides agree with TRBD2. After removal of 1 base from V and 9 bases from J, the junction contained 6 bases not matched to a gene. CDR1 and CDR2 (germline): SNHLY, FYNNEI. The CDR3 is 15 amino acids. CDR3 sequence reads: CASSEGLAGASEQFF. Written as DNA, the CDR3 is TGTGCCAGCAGTGAAGGGCTAGCGGGAGCGTCTGAGCAGTTCTTC.

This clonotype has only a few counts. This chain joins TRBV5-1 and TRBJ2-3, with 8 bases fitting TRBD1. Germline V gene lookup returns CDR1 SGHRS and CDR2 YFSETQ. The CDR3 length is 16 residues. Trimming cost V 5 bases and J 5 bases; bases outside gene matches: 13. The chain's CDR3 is CASSVPTGVGGDTQYF. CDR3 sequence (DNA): TGCGCCAGCAGTGTACCGACAGGGGTTGGCGGAGATACGCAGTATTTT.

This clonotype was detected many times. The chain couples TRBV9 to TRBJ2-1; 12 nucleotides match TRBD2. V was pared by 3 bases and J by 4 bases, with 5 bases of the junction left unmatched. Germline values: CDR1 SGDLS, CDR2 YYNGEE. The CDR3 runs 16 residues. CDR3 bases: TGTGCCAGCAGCGCTAGACTAGCGGGAGCATACAATGAGCAGTTCTTC. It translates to CASSARLAGAYNEQFF.